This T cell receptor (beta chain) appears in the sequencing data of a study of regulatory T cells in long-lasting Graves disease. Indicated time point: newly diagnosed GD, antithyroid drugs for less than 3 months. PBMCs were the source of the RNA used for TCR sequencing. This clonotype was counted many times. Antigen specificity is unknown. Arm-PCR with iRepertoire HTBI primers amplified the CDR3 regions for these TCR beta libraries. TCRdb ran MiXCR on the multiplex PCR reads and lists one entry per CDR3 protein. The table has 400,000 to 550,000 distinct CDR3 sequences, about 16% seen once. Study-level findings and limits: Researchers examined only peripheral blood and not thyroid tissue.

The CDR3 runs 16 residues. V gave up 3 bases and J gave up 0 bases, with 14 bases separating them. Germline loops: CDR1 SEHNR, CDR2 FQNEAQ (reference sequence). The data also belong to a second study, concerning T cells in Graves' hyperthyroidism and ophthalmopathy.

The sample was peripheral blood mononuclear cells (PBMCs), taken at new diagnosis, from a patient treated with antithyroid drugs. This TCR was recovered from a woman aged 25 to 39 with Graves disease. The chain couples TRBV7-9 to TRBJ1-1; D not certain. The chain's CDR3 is CASSFPRGMVNTEAFF. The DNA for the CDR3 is TGTGCCAGCAGCTTCCCCCGGGGTATGGTGAACACTGAAGCTTTCTTT.